This TCR beta chain comes out of a study of cytomegalovirus exposure and HLA in healthy donors (dated 2017 in TCRdb). About the investigation overall: According to an earlier analysis of several hundred of the donors, 200 million or so T cells yielded 100 million or so unique TCR beta sequences and about 280 Gb of sequence data. An early release covering 550 to 700 HLA-typed donors comprised approximately 300 gigabases of sequencing data and around 86 million unique TCR sequences. Of the roughly 400 genotyped donors, 65% to 90% fell in the genetic ancestry cluster associated with self-reported Caucasian donors. The aim of the study was to test whether cataloging public T cell receptors could identify signatures of past pathogen exposure. Using immunosequencing, the study profiled T cell repertoires from around 670 subjects and related those repertoires to cytomegalovirus serostatus. A separate validation cohort of 100 to 150 different subjects was used in addition to the approximately 610-subject first cohort. To predict cytomegalovirus infection status, the study brought together high-throughput TCR immunosequencing, statistical association of individual TCRs with disease status, and machine learning. To study patterns of TCR occurrence, a later analysis re-analyzed previously published TCR beta repertoires from several hundred donors and added high-resolution HLA genotyping. The later analysis used no new phenotypic data to find candidate immune exposures, relying instead on TCR beta sequences and their occurrence across donors. In an earlier analysis of about 590 of the donors, high-throughput TCR beta sequencing was used to judge whether each TCR beta V gene segment behaved as functional or pseudogenic. Donor age, sex, ethnicity and CMV serostatus were compiled together with the repertoire data. A later genetic analysis used genome-wide SNP genotypes for about 60% of the roughly 700 donors, treating that subset as a discovery cohort. All discovery cohort repertoires had been generated using a single sequencing platform. Class I and class II HLA loci were covered by the typing at four-digit resolution. Typing coverage differed by locus: A, B, C, DRB1 and DQB1 were typed in roughly 629-630 donors, DQA1 in 522, DPA1 in some 600, and DPB1 in just under 490. Because of strong linkage in the cohort, roughly five DR-DQ haplotypes were treated as single units for association and clustering. Among 398 genotyped donors of the cohort, an average of roughly 230,000 unique TCR beta nucleotide sequences was sequenced per donor, of which 15% to 20% were non-productive. General study outcomes and caveats: Correlated functional status among segregating V segments might be attributable to linkage disequilibrium, but an unknown experimental factor could not be ruled out. An earlier analysis of around 600 of the donors showed that most TCR beta V segments appeared in productive rearrangements either about 90% or about 30% of the time, which broadly matched IMGT annotations. Immune exposure information for the cohort was limited to CMV serostatus. In a later analysis, several top co-occurrence clusters were reported to appear linked to parvovirus B19, influenza, CMV and Epstein-Barr virus. Because counts were too low, about 18 rarely observed V segments, including chromosome 9 orphons, were left out of the earlier analysis of roughly 600 of the donors. The authors suggested that the approach could potentially be generalized to other disease states and immunological phenotypes. Because the 87-base-pair reads could not distinguish some IMGT-functional V segments, including TRBV6-2 and TRBV6-3, those segments were excluded. In a later analysis, HLA-associated TCR beta chains showed more clonal expansion and lower generation probabilities than non-associated chains that were equally common. A cluster of highly shared sequence variants was judged likely to be a technical artifact of the sequencing pipeline. Three of the identified cytomegalovirus-associated TCR beta chains were confirmed in vitro to be specific for cytomegalovirus antigens. Strong co-occurrence of HLA alleles, especially DR and DQ, made assigning TCR associations to individual alleles difficult. Roughly uniform sequencing depth across donors was assumed in presence/absence analyses, although this assumption may not hold. A later genetic analysis reported fewer N-insertions in productive TCRs among donors in an Asian-associated ancestry cluster than the roughly 700-donor mean. In a later analysis, most CMV-associated TCR beta chains were found to appear HLA-restricted, with HLA associations seemingly driven largely by CMV exposure. In a later genetic analysis, a missense DCLRE1C variant was associated with V-gene and J-gene trimming of TCR beta chains, and the association was replicated in an independent cohort. According to a later analysis, TCR association rates differed among HLA loci, with DRB1 alleles showing the most associated TCRs and HLA-C alleles showing the fewest. In the study, approximately 150 TCR beta chains were listed as associated with cytomegalovirus. Cytomegalovirus status was reported to be diagnosed by the classifier with high specificity and sensitivity in both the original and validation cohorts. A further reported finding was that TCR beta sequences accurately predicted the HLA-A and HLA-B alleles for most subjects in the first cohort. Most TCR sequences were seen in very few donors, while some public TCRs were found in many individuals. This cohort had only TCR beta chains sequenced, and the lack of alpha or paired-chain data limited which features could be detected. Because HLA typing was unavailable for some donors at each locus, only the typed subset was used in association tests. A later analysis associated about 17,000 TCR beta sequences with specific HLA alleles at a false discovery rate of 0.05.

The library relied on the immunoSEQ multiplex PCR assay. A mixture of 60 forward primers for TCR Vbeta segments and 13 reverse primers for TCR Jbeta segments was used in the multiplex PCR. The CDR3 region of rearranged TCR beta genes was amplified from genomic DNA with a multiplex PCR assay. Amplified TCR beta libraries were sequenced as 87-base-pair reads on the Illumina HiSeq System. The paper's processing steps were these. A later analysis counted tens of millions of unique TCR beta chains across the 500 to 850 repertoires, and some 12 million of these chains were shared by at least two donors. To remove PCR and sequencing errors, raw reads were error-corrected and collapsed into unique sequences using a nearest-neighbor algorithm that merged closely related sequences. CDR3 sequences were aligned to IMGT reference sequences to assign V, D and J gene segments. For a sequence to be retained, a match of at least six nucleotides was required to both a V gene segment and a J gene segment. A rearrangement was called productive if the CDR3 had no stop codons and remained in frame with V and J, and every other rearrangement was called non-productive. Following IMGT convention, CDR3 was defined as the stretch from the second conserved V-encoded cysteine up to the conserved J-encoded phenylalanine. The earlier analysis of about 500 of the donors excluded sequences that lacked an unambiguous match to a single V gene segment. An earlier analysis of several hundred of the donors called V segments functional above 56.7% productive rearrangements and segregating when the between-donor standard deviation exceeded 5%. A statistical classification framework was developed to diagnose cytomegalovirus status using the catalog of TCR beta chain sequences. In a later analysis, V and J genes were assigned by comparing TCR nucleotide sequences against IMGT/GENE-DB human TR gene sequences. The TCRdist pipeline was used in a later analysis to assign CDR3 sequences and most-parsimonious VDJ recombination scenarios. In a later analysis, each TCR beta chain was defined by its CDR3 amino acid sequence together with its V-gene family, and reads lacking a unique V-gene family were excluded. As a way to deal with suspected cross-contamination and a sequencing artifact, a later analysis dropped approximately 590 nucleotide sequences that were highly shared and had low generation probability. In a later analysis, a clonal expansion index was calculated for each public chain from normalized within-repertoire ranks of inferred template counts. Generation probabilities in a later analysis came from a VDJ recombination model fitted to out-of-frame rearrangements, and those results were checked against IGoR. A later analysis scored TCR-TCR, TCR-HLA and TCR-CMV co-occurrence with hypergeometric tests, applying a repertoire-size bias correction to TCR pairs. To estimate false discovery rates, a later analysis permuted the HLA or CMV assignments 20 times. In a later analysis, co-occurring TCRs were grouped with DBSCAN, and TCRdist sequence similarity was added when clustering was performed within HLA-allele-positive subsets. Co-occurrence clustering excluded repertoires with fewer than 30,000 or more than 120,000 public chains, plus five with anomalous nucleotide sharing. Entries here come from immuneACCESS through TCRdb and include only in-frame sequences with V and J called. Some clones fail to appear in such tables; in the studies checked, an unresolved V gene covers under half of the shortfall, and the cause of the remainder is unknown. The D gene and trimming were derived from the DNA, and the V and J assignments and clone size from that table. This sample is represented by about 190,000 clones; roughly 80% of them were singletons. Of the sample, 2% to 3% is held by the ten largest clones.

V lost 5 bases and J lost 8 bases; the stretch between them is 15 bases long. The CDR3 holds 14 amino acids from the cysteine to the phenylalanine. The read is trimmed to its CDR3 DNA, 42 bases read in frame from base 1. The germline V gene provides CDR1 SGHAT and CDR2 FQNNGV. In total, 600 or so healthy bone marrow donors made up the cohort. At the time of sampling, all cohort members were nominally healthy, though unrecorded immune exposures were likely present. The donor tested CMV seronegative and was one of the 352 seronegative cohort members. Each donor provided a peripheral blood sample, and peripheral blood mononuclear cells were used for TCR beta sequencing. Genomic DNA extraction from the blood cell samples was performed with the Qiagen DNeasy Blood Extraction Kit. With regard to this clone: Its cognate antigen has yet to be identified. The sample holds no much larger clone one base away, and base qualities are not on file.

The sample comprised PBMCs. In this chain, TRBV11-2 is recombined with TRBJ2-2; too little of a D gene remains to name it. This TCR came from a male donor in good health and CMV-seronegative. The nucleotide sequence reads TGTGCCAGCAGCCCCCGGGTCCTGGAGGGGGAGCTGTTTTTT. Translated, it reads CASSPRVLEGELFF.